The T cell receptor (beta chain) under discussion was sequenced for a study of beta chain features in type 1 diabetes. Study results and caveats: All four CD4+ subsets of Type 1 diabetes patients contained TCRB CDR3s that were moderately but significantly shorter. Type 1 diabetes patients showed fewer insertions and more deletions at VDJ junctions.

Expressed TCRB transcripts got sequenced, as all isolated RNA was reverse transcribed. Assay used: immunoSEQ multiplex PCR; TCRdb lists only in-frame clones, some missing. The data show tens of thousands of clones, around 56% seen once. This clone was picked up a small number of times. The antigen is unknown. The germline V gene has CDR1 SGHKS and CDR2 YYEKEE (reference sequence). This CDR3 contains 15 residues. J lost 4 bases, V lost 2 bases, and 7 bases had no gene match. This TCR came from a woman between 40 and 55 years old with type 1 diabetes. V is TRBV5-5 and J is TRBJ2-3, with 7 nucleotides matching TRBD1. Specimen: Tregs from blood. The CDR3 sequence: CASSFEGGASDTQYF. DNA for the CDR3: TGTGCCAGCAGCTTTGAAGGGGGCGCCTCAGATACGCAGTATTTT. The whole variable domain, remainder taken from reference TRBV5-5 and TRBJ2-3, is DAGVTQSPTHLIKTRGQQVTLRCSPISGHKSVSWYQQVLGQGPQFIFQYYEKEERGRGNFPDRFSARQFPNYSSELNVNALLLGDSALYLCASSFEGGASDTQYFGPGTRLTVL.